The rows below give T cell receptor beta chains drawn from one sample of a study of blood T cell repertoires in COVID-19. The method was immunoSEQ multiplex PCR; TCRdb's version includes in-frame clones alone and lacks a portion of them. Of around 130,000 clones listed, about four fifths are singletons. Sequencing was done on a sample of peripheral blood. Every receptor here comes from a woman of 80 years or more with acute or convalescent COVID-19. Each CDR3 is given with its conserved first and last residue. D genes are given only for firm matches. Clone size appears in some rows only: once, few, many, or a class for an expanded clone.

d_call clone_size j_call v_call cdr3_aa cdr3_nt
NA NA TRBJ2-2 TRBV7-2 CASSPPTSTGELFF TGTGCCAGCAGCCCCCCCACGAGCACCGGGGAGCTGTTTTTT
TRBD1 NA TRBJ2-7 TRBV6-6 CASSPTGAEQYF TGTGCCAGCAGCCCTACAGGGGCCGAGCAGTACTTC
NA NA TRBJ2-2 TRBV19 CASSTSQGSNTGELFF TGTGCCAGTAGTACGTCCCAGGGGTCGAACACCGGGGAGCTGTTTTTT
TRBD1 NA TRBJ1-1 TRBV5-1 CASSPTGINTEAFF TGCGCCAGCAGCCCGACAGGGATAAACACTGAAGCTTTCTTT
NA NA TRBJ1-1 TRBV27 CASSLNRVSEAFF TGTGCCAGCAGTTTAAACAGGGTATCTGAAGCTTTCTTT
NA NA TRBJ1-3 TRBV5-4 CASSLGGPVSGNTIYF TGTGCCAGCAGCTTGGGGGGGCCGGTCTCTGGAAACACCATATATTTT
TRBD2 NA TRBJ2-2 TRBV4-1 CASSQGGMVLREGPTGELFF TGCGCCAGCAGCCAAGGGGGGATGGTTTTGCGGGAGGGCCCCACCGGGGAGCTGTTTTTT
NA NA TRBJ1-3 TRBV19 CASKRELSNTIYF TGTGCCAGTAAACGGGAGTTGTCGAACACCATATATTTT
TRBD1 NA TRBJ1-1 TRBV25-1 CASSVDRDHTEAFF TGTGCCAGCAGTGTGGACAGGGATCACACTGAAGCTTTCTTT
NA once TRBJ1-1 TRBV12-3/TRBV12-4 CASSLTVFTEAFF TGTGCCAGCAGTTTGACAGTATTCACTGAAGCTTTCTTT
TRBD2 NA TRBJ2-3 TRBV9 CASSVVTSGKDTQYF TGTGCCAGCAGCGTAGTAACTAGCGGGAAAGATACGCAGTATTTT
TRBD2 once TRBJ2-3 TRBV3-1/TRBV3-2 CASSQNSGVGDTQYF TGTGCCAGCAGCCAAAATAGCGGGGTAGGAGATACGCAGTATTTT